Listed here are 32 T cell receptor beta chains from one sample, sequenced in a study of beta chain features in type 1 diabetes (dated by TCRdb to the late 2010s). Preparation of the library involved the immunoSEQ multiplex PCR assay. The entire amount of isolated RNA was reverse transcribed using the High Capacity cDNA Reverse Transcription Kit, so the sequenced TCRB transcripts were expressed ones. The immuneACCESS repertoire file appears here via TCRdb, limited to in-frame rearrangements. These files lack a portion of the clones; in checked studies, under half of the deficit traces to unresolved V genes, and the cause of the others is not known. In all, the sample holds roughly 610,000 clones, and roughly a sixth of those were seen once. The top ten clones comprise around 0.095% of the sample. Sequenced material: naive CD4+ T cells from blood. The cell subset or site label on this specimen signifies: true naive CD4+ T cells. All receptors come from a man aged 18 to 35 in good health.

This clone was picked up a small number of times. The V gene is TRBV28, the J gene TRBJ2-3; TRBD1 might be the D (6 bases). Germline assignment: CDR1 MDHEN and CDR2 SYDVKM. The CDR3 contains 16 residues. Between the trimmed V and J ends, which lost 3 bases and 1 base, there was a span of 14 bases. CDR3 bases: TGTGCCAGCAGTTTCCTACAGGGCCCCGGCACAGATACGCAGTATTTT. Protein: CASSFLQGPGTDTQYF.

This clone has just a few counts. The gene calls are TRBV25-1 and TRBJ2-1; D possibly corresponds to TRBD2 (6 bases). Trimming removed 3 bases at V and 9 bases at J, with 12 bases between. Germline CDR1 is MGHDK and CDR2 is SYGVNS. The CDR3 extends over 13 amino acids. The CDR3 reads CASSEFGGVEQFF. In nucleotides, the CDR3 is TGTGCCAGCAGTGAGTTTGGCGGGGTTGAGCAGTTCTTC.

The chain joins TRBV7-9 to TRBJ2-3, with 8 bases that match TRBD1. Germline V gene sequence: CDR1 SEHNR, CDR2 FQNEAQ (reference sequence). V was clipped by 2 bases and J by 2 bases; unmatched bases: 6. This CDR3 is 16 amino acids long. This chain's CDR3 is CASSLRSDRVTDTQYF. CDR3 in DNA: TGTGCCAGCAGCTTAAGATCGGACAGGGTCACAGATACGCAGTATTTT.

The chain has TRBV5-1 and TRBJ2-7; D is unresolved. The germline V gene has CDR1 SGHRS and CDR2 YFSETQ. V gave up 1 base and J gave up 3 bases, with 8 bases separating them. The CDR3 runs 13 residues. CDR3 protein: CASSLNRDYEQYF. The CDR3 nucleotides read TGCGCCAGCAGCTTGAACAGAGACTACGAGCAGTACTTC.

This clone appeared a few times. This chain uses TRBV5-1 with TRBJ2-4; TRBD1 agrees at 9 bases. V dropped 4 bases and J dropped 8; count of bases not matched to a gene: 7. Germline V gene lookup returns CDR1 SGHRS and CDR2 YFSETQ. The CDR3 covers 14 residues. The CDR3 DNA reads TGCGCCAGCAGCCCCCGGACAGGGGAGGACATTCAGTACTTC. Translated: CASSPRTGEDIQYF.

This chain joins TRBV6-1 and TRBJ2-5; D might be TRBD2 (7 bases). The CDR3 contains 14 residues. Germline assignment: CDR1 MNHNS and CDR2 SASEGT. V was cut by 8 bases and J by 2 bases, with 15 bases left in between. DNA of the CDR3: TGTGCCAGCCCCAAGGGGGGGCGTCAAGAGACCCAGTACTTC. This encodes CASPKGGRQETQYF.

For the CDR3, the DNA is TGTGCCAGCAGCTTAGGTATCAATCAGCCCCAGCATTTT. Translating it yields CASSLGINQPQHF. The chain joins TRBV7-9 to TRBJ1-5; D remains ambiguous. The CDR3 runs 13 residues. CDR1 and CDR2 (germline): SEHNR, FQNEAQ (reference sequence). Trimming removed 1 base from V and 3 bases from J, with 4 bases in between.

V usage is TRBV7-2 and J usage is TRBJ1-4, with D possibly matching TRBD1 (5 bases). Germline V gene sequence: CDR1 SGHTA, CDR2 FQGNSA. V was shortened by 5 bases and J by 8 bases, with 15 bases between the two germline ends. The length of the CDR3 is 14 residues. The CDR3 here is CASSRRVPAEKLFF. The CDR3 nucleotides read TGTGCCAGCAGCCGCAGGGTGCCGGCGGAAAAACTGTTTTTT.

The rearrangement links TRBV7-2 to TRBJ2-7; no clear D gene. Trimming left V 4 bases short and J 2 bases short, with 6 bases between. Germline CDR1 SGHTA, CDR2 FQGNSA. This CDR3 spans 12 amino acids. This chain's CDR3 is CASSSATYEQYF. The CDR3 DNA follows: TGTGCCAGCAGCTCCGCCACCTACGAGCAGTACTTC.

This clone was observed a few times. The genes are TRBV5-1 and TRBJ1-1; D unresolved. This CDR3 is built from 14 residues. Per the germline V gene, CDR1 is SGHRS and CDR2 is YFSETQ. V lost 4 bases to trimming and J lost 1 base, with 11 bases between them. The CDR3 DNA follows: TGCGCCAGCAGCCCCCGGTTAGAGAACACTGAAGCTTTCTTT. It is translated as CASSPRLENTEAFF.

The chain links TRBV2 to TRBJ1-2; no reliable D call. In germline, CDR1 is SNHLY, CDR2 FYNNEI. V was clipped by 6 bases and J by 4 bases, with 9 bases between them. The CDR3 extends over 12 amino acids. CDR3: CASRPLGYGYTF. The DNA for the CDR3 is TGTGCCAGCAGGCCCTTGGGCTATGGCTACACCTTC.

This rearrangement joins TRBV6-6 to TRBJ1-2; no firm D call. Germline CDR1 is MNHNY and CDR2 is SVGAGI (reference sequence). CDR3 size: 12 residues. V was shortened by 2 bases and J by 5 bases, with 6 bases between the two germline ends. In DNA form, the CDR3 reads TGTGCCAGCAGTTACCGAGAATATGGCTACACCTTC. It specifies CASSYREYGYTF.

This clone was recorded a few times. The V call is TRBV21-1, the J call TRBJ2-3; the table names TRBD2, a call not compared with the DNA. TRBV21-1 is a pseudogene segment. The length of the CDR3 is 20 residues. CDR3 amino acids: CASSRGSLLGLAGLTDTQYF. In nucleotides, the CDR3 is TGTGCCAGCAGCAGAGGGAGTCTTCTTGGACTAGCGGGATTGACAGATACGCAGTATTTT.

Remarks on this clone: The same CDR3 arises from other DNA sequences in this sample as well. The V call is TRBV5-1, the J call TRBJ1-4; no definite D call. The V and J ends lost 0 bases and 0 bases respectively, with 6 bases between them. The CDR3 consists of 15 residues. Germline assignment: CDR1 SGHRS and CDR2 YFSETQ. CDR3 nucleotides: TGCGCCAGCAGCTTGGGATCTGCAACTAATGAAAAACTGTTTTTT. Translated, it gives CASSLGSATNEKLFF.

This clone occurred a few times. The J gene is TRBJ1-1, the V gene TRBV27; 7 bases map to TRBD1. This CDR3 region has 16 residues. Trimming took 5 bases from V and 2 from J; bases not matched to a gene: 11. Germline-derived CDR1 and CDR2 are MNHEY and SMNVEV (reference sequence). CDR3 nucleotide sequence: TGTGCCAGCAGTCTAGCTACCGGGACAGTTAACACTGAAGCTTTCTTT. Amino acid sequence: CASSLATGTVNTEAFF.

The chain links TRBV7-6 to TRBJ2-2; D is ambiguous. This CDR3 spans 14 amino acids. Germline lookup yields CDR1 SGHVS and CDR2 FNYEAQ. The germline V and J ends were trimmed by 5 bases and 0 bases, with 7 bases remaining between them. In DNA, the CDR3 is TGTGCCAGCAGCCCTCCACCGAACACCGGGGAGCTGTTTTTT. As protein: CASSPPPNTGELFF.

CDR3 coding DNA: TGTGCCAGCAGCGGGCGCGGCGAGGCCACTGAGACCCAGTACTTC. Protein product: CASSGRGEATETQYF. V is TRBV9 and J is TRBJ2-5; D gene uncertain. This CDR3 has 15 amino acids. V was clipped by 3 bases and J by 5 bases, with 17 bases between them. In germline, CDR1 is SGDLS, CDR2 YYNGEE.

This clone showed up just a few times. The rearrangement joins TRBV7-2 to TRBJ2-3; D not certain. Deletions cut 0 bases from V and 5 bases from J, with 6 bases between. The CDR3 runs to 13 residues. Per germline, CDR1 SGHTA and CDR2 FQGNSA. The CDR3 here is CASSLAWRDTQYF. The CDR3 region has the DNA TGTGCCAGCAGCTTAGCGTGGAGAGATACGCAGTATTTT. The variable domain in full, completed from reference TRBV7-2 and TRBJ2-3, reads GAGVSQSPSNKVTEKGKDVELRCDPISGHTALYWYRQSLGQGLEFLIYFQGNSAPDKSGLPSDRFSAERTGGSVSTLTIQRTQQEDSAVYLCASSLAWRDTQYFGPGTRLTVL.

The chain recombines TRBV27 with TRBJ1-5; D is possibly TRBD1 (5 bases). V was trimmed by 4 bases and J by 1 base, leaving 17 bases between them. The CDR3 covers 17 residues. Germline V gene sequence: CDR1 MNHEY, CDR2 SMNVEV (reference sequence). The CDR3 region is CASSYAQQGRSNQPQHF. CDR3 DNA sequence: TGTGCCAGCAGTTATGCACAGCAGGGTCGGAGCAATCAGCCCCAGCATTTT.

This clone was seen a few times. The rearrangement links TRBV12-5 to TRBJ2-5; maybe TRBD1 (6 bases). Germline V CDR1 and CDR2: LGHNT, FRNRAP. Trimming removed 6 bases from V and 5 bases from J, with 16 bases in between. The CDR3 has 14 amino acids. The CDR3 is CASGLQGAGETQYF. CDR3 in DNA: TGTGCTAGTGGACTACAGGGCGCGGGTGAGACCCAGTACTTC.

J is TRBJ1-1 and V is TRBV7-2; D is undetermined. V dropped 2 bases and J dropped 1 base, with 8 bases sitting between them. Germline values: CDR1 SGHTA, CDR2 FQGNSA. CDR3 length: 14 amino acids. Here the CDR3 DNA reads TGTGCCAGCAGCTTACAGCCCGGGAACACTGAAGCTTTCTTT. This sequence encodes CASSLQPGNTEAFF.

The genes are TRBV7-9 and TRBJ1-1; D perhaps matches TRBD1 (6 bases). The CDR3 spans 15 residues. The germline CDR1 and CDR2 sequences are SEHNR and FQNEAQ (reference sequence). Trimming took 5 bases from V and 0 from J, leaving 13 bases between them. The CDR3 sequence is CASSIRQVLNTEAFF. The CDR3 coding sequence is TGTGCCAGCAGCATAAGACAGGTGTTGAACACTGAAGCTTTCTTT. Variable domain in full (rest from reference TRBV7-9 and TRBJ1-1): DTGVSQNPRHKITKRGQNVTFRCDPISEHNRLYWYRQTLGQGPEFLTYFQNEAQLEKSRLLSDRFSAERPKGSFSTLEIQRTEQGDSAMYLCASSIRQVLNTEAFFGQGTRLTVV.

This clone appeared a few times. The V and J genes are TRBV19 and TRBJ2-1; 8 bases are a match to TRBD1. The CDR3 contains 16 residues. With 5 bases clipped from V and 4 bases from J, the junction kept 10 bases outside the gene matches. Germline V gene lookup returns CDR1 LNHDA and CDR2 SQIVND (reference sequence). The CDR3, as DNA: TGTGCCAGTAGTGAATCCGGGACAGGACGTTACAATGAGCAGTTCTTC. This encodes CASSESGTGRYNEQFF.

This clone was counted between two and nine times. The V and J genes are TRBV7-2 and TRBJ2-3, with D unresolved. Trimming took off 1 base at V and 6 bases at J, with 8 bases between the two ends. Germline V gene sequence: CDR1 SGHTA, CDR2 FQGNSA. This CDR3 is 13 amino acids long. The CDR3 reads CASSLGVPDTQYF. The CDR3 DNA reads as TGTGCCAGCAGCTTAGGCGTCCCCGATACGCAGTATTTT.

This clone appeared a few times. CDR3 sequence reads: CASSVDREGTEAFF. DNA for the CDR3: TGTGCCAGCAGCGTAGACAGGGAAGGGACTGAAGCTTTCTTT. V gene TRBV9 combines with J gene TRBJ1-1; TRBD1 is a possible D gene (6 bases). The ends were cut back, 0 bases at V and 5 bases at J, with 11 bases in the middle. Germline V gene data show CDR1 as SGDLS and CDR2 as YYNGEE. This CDR3 contains 14 residues.

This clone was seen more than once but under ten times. CDR3 sequence reads: CASSVKEGLAGVNEQFF. The CDR3 DNA reads TGTGCCAGCAGCGTAAAGGAGGGACTAGCGGGAGTCAATGAGCAGTTCTTC. The chain recombines TRBV9 with TRBJ2-1, with 14 bases identical to TRBD2. The CDR3 contains 17 residues. Germline V gene sequence: CDR1 SGDLS, CDR2 YYNGEE. V lost 1 base and J lost 6; bases outside the gene matches: 6.

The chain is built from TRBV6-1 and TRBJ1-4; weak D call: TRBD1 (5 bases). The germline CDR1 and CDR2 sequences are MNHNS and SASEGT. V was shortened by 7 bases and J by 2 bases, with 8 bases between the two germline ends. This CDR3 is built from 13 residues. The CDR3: CASTRQTNEKLFF. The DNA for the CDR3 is TGTGCCAGCACCCGACAGACTAATGAAAAACTGTTTTTT.

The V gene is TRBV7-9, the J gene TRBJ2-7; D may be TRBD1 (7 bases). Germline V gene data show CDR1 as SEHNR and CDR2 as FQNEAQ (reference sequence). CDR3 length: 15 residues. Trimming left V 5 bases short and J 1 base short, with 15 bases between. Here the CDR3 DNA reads TGTGCCAGCAGCCCTCCGGGGGACAGATCCTACGAGCAGTACTTC. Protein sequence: CASSPPGDRSYEQYF.

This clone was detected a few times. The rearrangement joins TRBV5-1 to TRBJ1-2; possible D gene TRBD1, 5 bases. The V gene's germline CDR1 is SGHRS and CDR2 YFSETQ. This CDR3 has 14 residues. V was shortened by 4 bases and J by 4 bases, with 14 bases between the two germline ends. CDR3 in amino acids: CASSPLGVTYGYTF. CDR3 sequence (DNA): TGCGCCAGCAGCCCGCTAGGGGTAACCTATGGCTACACCTTC.

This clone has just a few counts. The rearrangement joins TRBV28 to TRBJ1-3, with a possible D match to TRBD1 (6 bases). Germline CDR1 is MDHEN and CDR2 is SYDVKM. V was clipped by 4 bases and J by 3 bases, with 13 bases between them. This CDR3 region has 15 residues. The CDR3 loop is CASSSDRLGGNTIYF. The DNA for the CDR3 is TGTGCCAGCAGTTCAGACAGGCTTGGTGGAAACACCATATATTTT.

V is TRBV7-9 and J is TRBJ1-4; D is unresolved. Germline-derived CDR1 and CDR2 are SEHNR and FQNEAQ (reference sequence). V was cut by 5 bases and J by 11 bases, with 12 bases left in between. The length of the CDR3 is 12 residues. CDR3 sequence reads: CASSHLGGKLFF. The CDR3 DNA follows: TGTGCCAGCAGCCACCTCGGAGGGAAACTGTTTTTT.

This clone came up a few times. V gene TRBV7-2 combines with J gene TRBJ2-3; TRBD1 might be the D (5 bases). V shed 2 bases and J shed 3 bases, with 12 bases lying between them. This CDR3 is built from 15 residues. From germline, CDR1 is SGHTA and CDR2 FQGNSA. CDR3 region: CASSLRGFGTDTQYF. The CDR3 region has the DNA TGTGCCAGCAGCTTAAGGGGCTTTGGGACAGATACGCAGTATTTT.